This record concerns one T cell receptor (beta chain) sequence. Its antigen is still unknown. The data derive from a study of T cell responses to AZD1222 COVID-19 vaccine. Study-level findings and limits: Every sample of the repertoires postdated the peak T cell response. Vaccine-associated CD4 TCRs ranged over spike, dominating at 160-218 and 743-854. Females made up more of the donors, who were largely white British, and clonal diversity may have come out too low.

The table came from immunoSEQ multiplex PCR; TCRdb's copy has only in-frame clones and leaves some out. Of 120,000 to 150,000 clones in the sample, about 90% were seen once. The sample was peripheral blood, taken 28 days after the second dose of the MenACWY control vaccine. This receptor was taken from an adult who received the MenACWY meningococcal vaccine as a control.

For the CDR3, the DNA is TGTGCCAGCAGCGTAGTGTCAGGGAATGATGGCTACACCTTC. Translating gives CASSVVSGNDGYTF. The chain employs TRBV9 and TRBJ1-2; TRBD1 is a possible D gene (5 bases). The V and J ends lost 0 bases and 6 bases respectively, with 12 bases between them. This CDR3 is 14 amino acids long. CDR1 SGDLS and CDR2 YYNGEE come from the germline V gene.